This T cell receptor (beta chain) was sequenced during a study of breast tumors, draining lymph nodes, adjacent tissues. Study-level findings and limits: The data were judged consistent with most tumor T cells coming from lymph node and expanding in tumor. Tumor repertoires ranked between lymph nodes and nontumor tissue in diversity, with V and J gene preferences. Compared with basal-like, luminal-like tumors shared significantly more repertoire with nontumor tissue.

The CDR3 is 12 amino acids. Per the germline V gene, CDR1 is MNHEY and CDR2 is SMNVEV (reference sequence). V dropped 6 bases and J dropped 6 bases, with 6 bases sitting between them. In this sample, this clonotype turned up many times. Antigen unknown. Samples came from axillary lymph nodes draining the breast cancer. Each CDR3 protein gets one entry after TCRdb re-called the multiplex PCR reads with MiXCR. This table holds approximately 150,000 distinct CDR3 sequences, around a third found once. This TCR was sampled from a female donor with breast cancer. Some clones in this sample may be carry-over from other donors' samples. Sequences were obtained from axillary lymph node tissue. The V and J genes are TRBV27 and TRBJ1-6, with D unresolved. Here the CDR3 DNA reads TGTGCCAGCAGAGGCCCTAATTCACCCCTCCACTTT. Its translation is CASRGPNSPLHF.